This paragraph covers one TCR beta chain sequence. This clonotype was seen a few times. What antigen it recognizes has not been identified. One base away there is no much larger clone; base qualities are not given. The sequencer was an Illumina HiSeq 2500. TCR beta libraries were prepared by quantitative 5'-RACE with molecular barcodes. The paper's data handling went like this. To identify disease-linked TCR variants, a new computational method was used, one built on a probabilistic model of VDJ rearrangement. TCRdb's own reprocessing of the public reads used fastp at Q25 and MiXCR and kept productive beta chains. Rows with one shared CDR3 protein collapse into an entry with the most common genes and DNA. The V and J calls reflect TCRdb's pipeline rather than the authors' work. The sample records roughly 200,000 distinct CDR3 sequences, 25% to 30% of which are singletons. Of the sample, 6.6% falls within the top ten clones.

Trimming accounts for 6 bases at V and 5 bases at J, while the number of junction bases matched to no gene is 13. The CDR3 goes from the cysteine to the phenylalanine over 15 residues. The entry retains the CDR3 DNA only, 45 bases that are in frame from base 1. Reading the germline V gene gives CDR1 ENHRY and CDR2 SYGVKD. The data belong to a study of CD8 T cells in ankylosing spondylitis (dated by TCRdb to between 2016 and 2019). As for the study more broadly: To find TCR variants linked to disease, the study profiled T cell receptor beta repertoires in ankylosing spondylitis patients and healthy donors. In total, the full study cohort was made up of some 110 healthy donors and 25 or so ankylosing spondylitis patients. Peripheral blood was sampled, and synovial fluid was also collected from ankylosing spondylitis patients.

The full study reports these points: Blood from ankylosing spondylitis patients appeared to be characterized by a TCR beta motif made up of about 8 highly homologous amino acid variants. A CD8+ phenotype was shown by the disease-linked clones, which were found at relatively low frequencies in peripheral blood. According to the report, matched synovial fluid samples from ankylosing spondylitis patients were significantly enriched for the disease-linked clones. Some motif variants were previously reported in synovial fluid and blood of reactive arthritis patients, suggesting common disease-initiation mechanisms.

The V and J genes are TRBV10-3 and TRBJ2-7; 7 junctional bases match TRBD2. The receptor was isolated from a male donor with ankylosing spondylitis or in good health (not recorded which). Sequenced: blood, either unsorted or a sorted T cell fraction (not recorded which). The bases are TGTGCCATCAGCGAAACTGAGGCGGGAGCCCACGAGCAGTACTTC. The encoded protein is CAISETEAGAHEQYF.